One and the same sample provided the 14 T cell receptor beta chains below, sequenced in a study of shared clonotypes between healthy human individuals. Sequenced by immunoSEQ multiplex PCR; TCRdb stores in-frame clones only, minus some. The sample includes about 330,000 clones, 74% of them seen just once. The sequencing sample was made of memory CD4+ T cells sorted from blood. Subset indicated: CD45RA-negative fraction. The receptors derive from a man aged 25-45 years in good health.

The genes are TRBV27 and TRBJ2-1; D is possibly TRBD2 (5 bases). Germline V gene data show CDR1 as MNHEY and CDR2 as SMNVEV (reference sequence). CDR3 length equals 12 residues. Trimming stripped 7 bases from V and 8 bases from J, with 12 bases between. The CDR3 DNA reads TGTGCCAGCATCTCCACGGGGTATGAGCAGTTCTTC. Its translation: CASISTGYEQFF.

The V and J genes are TRBV18 and TRBJ2-1; a weak D match, TRBD1 (5 bases). V dropped 3 bases and J dropped 7 bases, with 16 bases sitting between them. Per the germline V gene, CDR1 is KGHSH and CDR2 is LQKENI. CDR3 length: 15 residues. CDR3 in amino acids: CASSPSQGQLNEQFF. The CDR3 DNA reads TGTGCCAGCTCACCTTCCCAGGGTCAGCTGAATGAGCAGTTCTTC.

This clone was detected only a few times. J is TRBJ2-2 and V is TRBV25-1, with D unclear. Germline-derived CDR1 and CDR2 are MGHDK and SYGVNS. The V end was cut by 3 bases, the J end by 7 bases, with 18 bases between. The CDR3 is 16 residues long. The CDR3 is CASSDFKLGQIGELFF. For the CDR3, the DNA is TGTGCCAGCAGTGACTTCAAACTCGGGCAGATCGGGGAGCTGTTTTTT. Full variable domain (rest looked up from reference TRBV25-1 and TRBJ2-2): EADIYQTPRYLVIGTGKKITLECSQTMGHDKMYWYQQDPGMELHLIHYSYGVNSTEKGDLSSESTVSRIRTEHFPLTLESARPSHTSQYLCASSDFKLGQIGELFFGEGSRLTVL.

The table lists this clone with a few counts. This chain joins TRBV2 and TRBJ1-5, with 9 bases that match TRBD1. Germline V gene lookup returns CDR1 SNHLY and CDR2 FYNNEI. The ends lost 2 bases at V and 6 bases at J; junction bases unmatched: 8. This CDR3 spans 16 amino acids. The CDR3 protein is CASSENHRGPFQPQHF. Written as DNA, the CDR3 is TGTGCCAGCAGTGAAAACCACAGGGGGCCTTTTCAGCCCCAGCATTTT. Filled out from reference TRBV2 and TRBJ1-5, the complete variable domain reads EPEVTQTPSHQVTQMGQEVILRCVPISNHLYFYWYRQILGQKVEFLVSFYNNEISEKSEIFDDQFSVERPDGSNFTLKIRSTKLEDSAMYFCASSENHRGPFQPQHFGDGTRLSIL.

Turning to this clone: Other DNA sequences in this specimen translate into the identical CDR3. The chain uses TRBV11-3 and TRBJ2-5; tentatively, D is TRBD2 (5 bases). Germline lookup yields CDR1 SGHNT and CDR2 YENEEA. CDR3 size: 13 residues. V lost 3 bases to trimming and J lost 5 bases, with 10 bases between them. The CDR3: CASSLFGGETQYF. The DNA of the CDR3 is TGTGCCAGCAGCTTGTTCGGCGGGGAGACCCAGTACTTC. Based on the CDR3 plus reference TRBV11-3 and TRBJ2-5, the full variable domain is EAGVVQSPRYKIIEKKQPVAFWCNPISGHNTLYWYLQNLGQGPELLIRYENEEAVDDSQLPKDRFSAERLKGVDSTLKIQPAELGDSAVYLCASSLFGGETQYFGPGTRLLVL.

This chain uses TRBV10-3 with TRBJ2-1; D remains ambiguous. The CDR3 consists of 15 residues. Germline V gene lookup returns CDR1 ENHRY and CDR2 SYGVKD. Trimming shortened V by 0 bases and J by 4 bases, and 10 bases separated the two germline ends. The CDR3 DNA is TGTGCCATCAGTGAGTCAACCCTTAGATACAATGAGCAGTTCTTC. It encodes CAISESTLRYNEQFF.

V is TRBV7-2 and J is TRBJ2-7, with 10 bases fitting TRBD2. The J segment lost 4 bases and the V segment lost 3 bases, leaving 6 bases of the junction unmatched. CDR1 is SGHTA and CDR2 is FQGNSA in the germline V gene. This CDR3 spans 15 amino acids. DNA for the CDR3: TGTGCCAGCAGCTTTTCTAGCGGGAGTTCTTACGAGCAGTACTTC. It yields the protein CASSFSSGSSYEQYF.

CDR3 DNA sequence: TGTGCCATCAGGGACAGGACTGGAAACACCATATATTTT. Protein product: CAIRDRTGNTIYF. This sequence joins TRBV10-3 and TRBJ1-3, with 7 nucleotides matching TRBD1. CDR3 length equals 13 residues. In germline, CDR1 is ENHRY, CDR2 SYGVKD. V lost 6 bases, J lost 2 bases, and 1 base stayed unmatched.

The V and J genes are TRBV15 and TRBJ2-5, with 8 bases identical to TRBD2. The CDR3 is made up of 16 amino acids. V trimming: 3 bases; J trimming: 5 bases; junction bases outside the gene matches: 11. The germline V gene has CDR1 LNHNV and CDR2 YYDKDF (reference sequence). Here the CDR3 reads CATSRVASGFGETQYF. Written as DNA, the CDR3 is TGTGCCACCAGCAGGGTGGCTAGCGGGTTCGGTGAGACCCAGTACTTC.

The chain carries TRBV18 and TRBJ1-1; D may be TRBD1 (6 bases). This CDR3 has 13 residues. CDR1 is KGHSH and CDR2 is LQKENI in the germline V gene. V was clipped by 2 bases and J by 6 bases, with 10 bases between them. CDR3 DNA sequence: TGTGCCAGCTCACCATTACAGGGACCTGAAGCTTTCTTT. Translated: CASSPLQGPEAFF.

The chain uses TRBV20-1 and TRBJ2-3; no firm D call. This CDR3 contains 11 residues. V was shortened by 6 bases and J by 2 bases, with 6 bases between the two germline ends. The germline gives CDR1 DFQATT, CDR2 SNEGSKA (reference sequence). The CDR3 loop is CSAVFTDTQYF. The CDR3 nucleotides read TGCAGTGCCGTTTTCACAGATACGCAGTATTTT.

This chain links TRBV5-4 with TRBJ2-5; D perhaps matches TRBD1 (6 bases). Trimming took 3 bases from V and 6 from J, leaving 18 bases between them. The CDR3 is 15 residues long. Germline CDR1 is SGHNT and CDR2 is YYREEE (reference sequence). In DNA, the CDR3 is TGTGCCAGCAGCTGGGACGGGCAGGGGTTGCAGACCCAGTACTTC. Translating it yields CASSWDGQGLQTQYF. The full variable domain, with the rest looked up from reference TRBV5-4 and TRBJ2-5, is ETGVTQSPTHLIKTRGQQVTLRCSSQSGHNTVSWYQQALGQGPQFIFQYYREEENGRGNFPPRFSGLQFPNYSSELNVNALELDDSALYLCASSWDGQGLQTQYFGPGTRLLVL.

The chain recombines TRBV18 with TRBJ2-1; D not certain. This CDR3 contains 16 residues. Germline V gives CDR1 KGHSH, CDR2 LQKENI. Trimming left V 3 bases short and J 7 bases short, with 19 bases between. CDR3 DNA sequence: TGTGCCAGCTCACCTCTCCGGGCTTCTCTACTAAATGAGCAGTTCTTC. It is translated as CASSPLRASLLNEQFF.

The chain recombines TRBV30 with TRBJ2-6; D may correspond to TRBD1 or TRBD2 (7 bases each). Trimming cost V 0 bases and J 12 bases, with 15 bases left between them. This CDR3 spans 14 amino acids. Per germline, CDR1 GTSNPN and CDR2 SVGIG (reference sequence). This CDR3 reads CAWSVGGTARVLTF. CDR3 nucleotide sequence: TGTGCCTGGAGTGTGGGGGGGACAGCCCGCGTCCTGACTTTC.